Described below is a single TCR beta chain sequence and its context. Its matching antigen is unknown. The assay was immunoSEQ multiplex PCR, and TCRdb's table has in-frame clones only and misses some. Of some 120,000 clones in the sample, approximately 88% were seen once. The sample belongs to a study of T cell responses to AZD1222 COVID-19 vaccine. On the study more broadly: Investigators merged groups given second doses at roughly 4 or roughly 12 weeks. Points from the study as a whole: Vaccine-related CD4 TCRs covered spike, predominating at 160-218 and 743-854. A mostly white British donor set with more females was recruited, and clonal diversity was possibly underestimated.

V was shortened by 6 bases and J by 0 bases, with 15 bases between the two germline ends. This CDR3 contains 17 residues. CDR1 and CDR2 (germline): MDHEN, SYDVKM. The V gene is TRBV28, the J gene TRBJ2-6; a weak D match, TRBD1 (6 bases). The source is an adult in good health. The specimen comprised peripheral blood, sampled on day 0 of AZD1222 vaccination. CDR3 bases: TGTGCCAGCAGACAGGGTGCGGCTCTCTCTGGGGCCAACGTCCTGACTTTC. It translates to CASRQGAALSGANVLTF.